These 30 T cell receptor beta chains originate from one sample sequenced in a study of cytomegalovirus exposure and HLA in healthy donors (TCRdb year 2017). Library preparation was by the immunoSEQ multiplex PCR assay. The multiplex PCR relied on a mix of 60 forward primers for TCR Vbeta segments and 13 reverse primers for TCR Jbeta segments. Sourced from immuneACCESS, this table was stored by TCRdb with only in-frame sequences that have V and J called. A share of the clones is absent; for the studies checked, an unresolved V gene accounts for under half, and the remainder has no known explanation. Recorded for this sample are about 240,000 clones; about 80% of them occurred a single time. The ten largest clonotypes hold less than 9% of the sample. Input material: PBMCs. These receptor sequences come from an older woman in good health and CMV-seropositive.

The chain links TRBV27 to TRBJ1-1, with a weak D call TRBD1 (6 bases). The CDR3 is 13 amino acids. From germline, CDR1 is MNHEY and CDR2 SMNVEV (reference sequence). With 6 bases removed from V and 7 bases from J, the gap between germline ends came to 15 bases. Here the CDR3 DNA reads TGTGCCAGCAGATTTCAGGGGATCGGTGAAGCTTTCTTT. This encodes CASRFQGIGEAFF.

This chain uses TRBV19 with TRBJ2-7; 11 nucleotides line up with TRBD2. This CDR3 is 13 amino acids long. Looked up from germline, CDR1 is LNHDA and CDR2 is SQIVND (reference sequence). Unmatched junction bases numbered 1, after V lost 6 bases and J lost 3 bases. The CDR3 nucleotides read TGTGCCAGTAGGACTAGCGGGAACTACGAGCAGTACTTC. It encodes CASRTSGNYEQYF.

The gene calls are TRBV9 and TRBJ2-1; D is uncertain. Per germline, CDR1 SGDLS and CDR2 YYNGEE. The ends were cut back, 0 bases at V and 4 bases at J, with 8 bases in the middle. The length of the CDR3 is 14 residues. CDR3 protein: CASSVATEYNEQFF. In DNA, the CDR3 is TGTGCCAGCAGCGTAGCGACTGAGTACAATGAGCAGTTCTTC.

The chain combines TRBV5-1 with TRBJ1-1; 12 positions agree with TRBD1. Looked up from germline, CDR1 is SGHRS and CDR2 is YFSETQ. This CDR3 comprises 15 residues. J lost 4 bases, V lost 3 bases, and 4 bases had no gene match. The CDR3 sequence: CASSWGQGAGTEAFF. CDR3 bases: TGCGCCAGCAGCTGGGGACAGGGGGCAGGCACTGAAGCTTTCTTT.

The CDR3, as DNA: TGTGCCAGCAGGAGGGACAGGGAAAATGAGCAGTTCTTC. Its protein is CASRRDRENEQFF. J is TRBJ2-1 and V is TRBV2, with TRBD1 matching 9 bases. The CDR3 is 13 amino acids. V was clipped by 6 bases and J by 7 bases; unmatched bases: 4. CDR1 and CDR2 from the germline V gene are SNHLY and FYNNEI.

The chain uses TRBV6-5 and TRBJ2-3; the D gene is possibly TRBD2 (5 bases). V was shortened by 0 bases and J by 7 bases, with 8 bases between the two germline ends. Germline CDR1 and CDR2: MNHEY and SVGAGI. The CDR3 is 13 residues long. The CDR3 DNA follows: TGTGCCAGCAGTTACTCGACCGGGAATACGCAGTATTTT. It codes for CASSYSTGNTQYF.

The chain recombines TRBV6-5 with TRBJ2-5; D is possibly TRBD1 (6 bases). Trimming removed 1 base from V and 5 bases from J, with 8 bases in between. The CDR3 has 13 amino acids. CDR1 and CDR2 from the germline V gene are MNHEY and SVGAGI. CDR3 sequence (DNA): TGTGCCAGCAGTTACTGGGGGCGGGAGACCCAGTACTTC. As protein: CASSYWGRETQYF.

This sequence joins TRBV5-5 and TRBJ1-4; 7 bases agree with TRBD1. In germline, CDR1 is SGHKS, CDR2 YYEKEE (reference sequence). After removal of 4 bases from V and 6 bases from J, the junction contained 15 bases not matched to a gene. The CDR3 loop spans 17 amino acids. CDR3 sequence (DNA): TGTGCCAGCAGCCGACAGGGCCTGGGGCTTATTGATGAAAAACTGTTTTTT. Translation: CASSRQGLGLIDEKLFF.

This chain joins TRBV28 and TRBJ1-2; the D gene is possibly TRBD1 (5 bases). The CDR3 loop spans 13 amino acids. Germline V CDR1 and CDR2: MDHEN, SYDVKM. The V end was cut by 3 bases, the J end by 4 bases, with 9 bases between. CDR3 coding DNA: TGTGCCAGCAGTTTCAGGGCGTCCTATGGCTACACCTTC. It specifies CASSFRASYGYTF.

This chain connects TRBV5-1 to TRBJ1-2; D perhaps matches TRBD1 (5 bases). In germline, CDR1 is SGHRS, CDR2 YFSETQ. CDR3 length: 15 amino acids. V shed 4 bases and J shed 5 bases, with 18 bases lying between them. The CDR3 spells CASSLTGLGGYGYTF. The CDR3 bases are TGCGCCAGCAGCCTCACGGGACTAGGTGGTTATGGCTACACCTTC.

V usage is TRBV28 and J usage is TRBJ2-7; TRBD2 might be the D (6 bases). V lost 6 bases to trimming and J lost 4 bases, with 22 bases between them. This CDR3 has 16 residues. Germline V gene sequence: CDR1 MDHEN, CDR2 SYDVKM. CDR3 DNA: TGTGCCAGCAGAAACGTCGGGGCGGGGCTTGGGTACGAGCAGTACTTC. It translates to CASRNVGAGLGYEQYF.

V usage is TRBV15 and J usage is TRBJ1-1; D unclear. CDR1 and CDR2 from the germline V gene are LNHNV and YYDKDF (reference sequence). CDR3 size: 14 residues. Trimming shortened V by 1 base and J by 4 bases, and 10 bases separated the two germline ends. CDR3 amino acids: CATSRVGRGTEAFF. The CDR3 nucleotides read TGTGCCACCAGCAGAGTTGGACGGGGCACTGAAGCTTTCTTT. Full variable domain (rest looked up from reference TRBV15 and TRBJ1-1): DAMVIQNPRYQVTQFGKPVTLSCSQTLNHNVMYWYQQKSSQAPKLLFHYYDKDFNNEADTPDNFQSRRPNTSFCFLDIRSPGLGDTAMYLCATSRVGRGTEAFFGQGTRLTVV.

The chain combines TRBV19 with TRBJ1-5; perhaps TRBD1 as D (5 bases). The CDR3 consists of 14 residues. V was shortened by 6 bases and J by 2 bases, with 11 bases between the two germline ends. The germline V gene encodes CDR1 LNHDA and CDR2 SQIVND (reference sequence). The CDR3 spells CASSIQARNQPQHF. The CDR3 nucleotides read TGTGCCAGTAGCATACAGGCCCGCAATCAGCCCCAGCATTTT.

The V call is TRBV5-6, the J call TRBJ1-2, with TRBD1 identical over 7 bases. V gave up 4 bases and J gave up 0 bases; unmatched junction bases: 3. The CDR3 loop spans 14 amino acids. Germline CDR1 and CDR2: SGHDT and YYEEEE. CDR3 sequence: CASSPGTANYGYTF. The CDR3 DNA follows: TGTGCCAGCAGCCCCGGGACAGCTAACTATGGCTACACCTTC.

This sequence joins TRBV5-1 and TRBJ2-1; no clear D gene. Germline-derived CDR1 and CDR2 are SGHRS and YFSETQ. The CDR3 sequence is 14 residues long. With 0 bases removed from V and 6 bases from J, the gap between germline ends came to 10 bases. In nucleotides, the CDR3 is TGCGCCAGCAGCTTGGGATCTAGAGGCAATGAGCAGTTCTTC. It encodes CASSLGSRGNEQFF.

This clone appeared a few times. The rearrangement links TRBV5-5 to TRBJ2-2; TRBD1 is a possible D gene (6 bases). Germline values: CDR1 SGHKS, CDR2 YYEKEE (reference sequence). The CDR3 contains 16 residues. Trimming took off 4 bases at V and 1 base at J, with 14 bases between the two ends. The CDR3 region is CASSTGQFWNTGELFF. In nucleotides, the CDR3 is TGTGCCAGCAGCACCGGACAGTTTTGGAACACCGGGGAGCTGTTTTTT.

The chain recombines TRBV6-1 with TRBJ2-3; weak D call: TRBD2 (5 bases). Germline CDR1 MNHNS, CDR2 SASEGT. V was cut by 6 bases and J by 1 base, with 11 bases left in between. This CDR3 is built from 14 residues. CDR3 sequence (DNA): TGTGCCAGCAGCGGATGGGGAGGCACAGATACGCAGTATTTT. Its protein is CASSGWGGTDTQYF.

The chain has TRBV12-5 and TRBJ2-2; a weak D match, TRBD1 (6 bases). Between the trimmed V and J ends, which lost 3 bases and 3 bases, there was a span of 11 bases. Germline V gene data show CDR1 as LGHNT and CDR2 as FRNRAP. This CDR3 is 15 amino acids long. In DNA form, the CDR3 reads TGTGCTAGTGGTTTAGTACAGGGTCACACCGGGGAGCTGTTTTTT. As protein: CASGLVQGHTGELFF.

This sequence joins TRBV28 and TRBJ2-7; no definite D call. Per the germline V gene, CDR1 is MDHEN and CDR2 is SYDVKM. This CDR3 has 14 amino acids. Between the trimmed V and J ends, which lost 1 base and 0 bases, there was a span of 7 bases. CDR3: CASSLSSSSYEQYF. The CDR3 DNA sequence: TGTGCCAGCAGTTTATCGTCCAGCTCCTACGAGCAGTACTTC.

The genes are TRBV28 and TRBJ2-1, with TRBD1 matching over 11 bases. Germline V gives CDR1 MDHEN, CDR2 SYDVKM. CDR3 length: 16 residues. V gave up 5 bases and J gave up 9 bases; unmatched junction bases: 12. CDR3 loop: CASSPPWTGGKGEQFF. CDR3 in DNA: TGTGCCAGCAGTCCCCCGTGGACAGGGGGCAAGGGTGAGCAGTTCTTC.

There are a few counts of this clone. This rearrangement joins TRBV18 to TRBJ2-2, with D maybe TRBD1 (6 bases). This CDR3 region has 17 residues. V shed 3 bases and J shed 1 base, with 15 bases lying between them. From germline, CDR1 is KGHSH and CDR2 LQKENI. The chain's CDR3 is CASSPFIQGENTGELFF. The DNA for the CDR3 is TGTGCCAGCTCACCGTTTATACAGGGAGAGAACACCGGGGAGCTGTTTTTT.

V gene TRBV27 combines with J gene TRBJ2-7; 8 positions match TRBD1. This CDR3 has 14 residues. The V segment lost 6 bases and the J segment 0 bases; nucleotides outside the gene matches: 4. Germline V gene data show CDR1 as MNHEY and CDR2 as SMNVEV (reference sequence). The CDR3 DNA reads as TGTGCCAGCAGGGGACAGGTTCCCTCCTACGAGCAGTACTTC. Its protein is CASRGQVPSYEQYF.

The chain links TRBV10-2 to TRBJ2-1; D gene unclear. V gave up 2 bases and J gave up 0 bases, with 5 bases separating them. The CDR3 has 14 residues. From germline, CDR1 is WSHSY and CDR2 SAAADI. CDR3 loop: CASSEGSSYNEQFF. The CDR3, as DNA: TGCGCCAGCAGTGAGGGCAGCTCCTACAATGAGCAGTTCTTC.

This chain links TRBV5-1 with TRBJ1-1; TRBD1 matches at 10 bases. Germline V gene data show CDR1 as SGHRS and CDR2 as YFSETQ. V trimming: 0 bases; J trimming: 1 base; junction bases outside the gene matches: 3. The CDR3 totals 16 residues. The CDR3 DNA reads TGCGCCAGCAGCTTGGGACAGGGGGCGAGGAACACTGAAGCTTTCTTT. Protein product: CASSLGQGARNTEAFF.

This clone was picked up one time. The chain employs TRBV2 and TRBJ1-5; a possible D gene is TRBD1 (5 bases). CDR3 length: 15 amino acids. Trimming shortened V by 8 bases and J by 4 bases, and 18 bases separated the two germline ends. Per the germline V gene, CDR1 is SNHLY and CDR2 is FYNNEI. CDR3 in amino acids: CASGQGQGGNQPQHF. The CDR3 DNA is TGTGCCAGCGGTCAGGGTCAGGGTGGTAATCAGCCCCAGCATTTT.

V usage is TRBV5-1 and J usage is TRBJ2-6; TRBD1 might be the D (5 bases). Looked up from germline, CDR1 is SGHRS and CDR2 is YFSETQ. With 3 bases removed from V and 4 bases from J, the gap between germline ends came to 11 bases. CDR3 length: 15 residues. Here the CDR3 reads CASSSDSPGANVLTF. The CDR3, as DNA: TGCGCCAGCAGCTCCGACAGCCCCGGGGCCAACGTCCTGACTTTC.

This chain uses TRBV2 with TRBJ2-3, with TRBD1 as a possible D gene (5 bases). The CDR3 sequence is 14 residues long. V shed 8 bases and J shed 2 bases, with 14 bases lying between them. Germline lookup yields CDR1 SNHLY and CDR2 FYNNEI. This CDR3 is CASRLRGPTDTQYF. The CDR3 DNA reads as TGTGCCAGCCGGTTAAGGGGTCCCACAGATACGCAGTATTTT. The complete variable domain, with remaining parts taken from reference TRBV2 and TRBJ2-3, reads EPEVTQTPSHQVTQMGQEVILRCVPISNHLYFYWYRQILGQKVEFLVSFYNNEISEKSEIFDDQFSVERPDGSNFTLKIRSTKLEDSAMYFCASRLRGPTDTQYFGPGTRLTVL.

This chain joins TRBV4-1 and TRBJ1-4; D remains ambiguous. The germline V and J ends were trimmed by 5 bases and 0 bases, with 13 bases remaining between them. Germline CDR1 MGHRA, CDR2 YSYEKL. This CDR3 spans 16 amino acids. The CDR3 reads CASSEQGSATNEKLFF. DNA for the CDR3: TGCGCCAGCAGCGAACAAGGGAGCGCAACTAATGAAAAACTGTTTTTT.

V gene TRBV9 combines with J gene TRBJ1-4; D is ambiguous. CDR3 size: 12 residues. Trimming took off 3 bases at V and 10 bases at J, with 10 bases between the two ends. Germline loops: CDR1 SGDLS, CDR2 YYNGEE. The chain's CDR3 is CASSALDAKLFF. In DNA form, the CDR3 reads TGTGCCAGCAGCGCCTTAGATGCAAAACTGTTTTTT. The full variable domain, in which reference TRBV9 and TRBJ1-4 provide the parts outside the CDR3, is DSGVTQTPKHLITATGQRVTLRCSPRSGDLSVYWYQQSLDQGLQFLIQYYNGEERAKGNILERFSAQQFPDLHSELNLSSLELGDSALYFCASSALDAKLFFGSGTQLSVL.

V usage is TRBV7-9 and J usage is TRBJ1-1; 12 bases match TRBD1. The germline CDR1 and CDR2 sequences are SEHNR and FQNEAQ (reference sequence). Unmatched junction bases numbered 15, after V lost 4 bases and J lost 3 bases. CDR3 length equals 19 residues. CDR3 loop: CASSSLPGQGALRYTEAFF. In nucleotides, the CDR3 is TGTGCCAGCAGCTCATTACCGGGACAGGGGGCATTGAGGTACACTGAAGCTTTCTTT. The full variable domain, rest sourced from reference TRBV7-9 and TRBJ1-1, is DTGVSQNPRHKITKRGQNVTFRCDPISEHNRLYWYRQTLGQGPEFLTYFQNEAQLEKSRLLSDRFSAERPKGSFSTLEIQRTEQGDSAMYLCASSSLPGQGALRYTEAFFGQGTRLTVV.